Below are 9 T cell receptor beta chains sequenced from a single sample in a study of blood T cell repertoires in COVID-19. Only in-frame clones appear in the TCRdb table, and some are missing; sequencing was by immunoSEQ multiplex PCR. The table shows approximately 270,000 clones, with 80% to 90% occurring only once. Source material: PBMCs or T cells enriched from blood (not recorded which). Receptors were obtained from a young woman who had recovered from COVID-19.

J is TRBJ1-1 and V is TRBV27; 12 bases are shared with TRBD1. The germline CDR1 and CDR2 sequences are MNHEY and SMNVEV (reference sequence). The CDR3 contains 16 residues. J gave up 4 bases and V 5 bases, and 8 bases lay outside the gene matches. The CDR3 DNA reads as TGTGCCAGCAGTCAGCGGGGACAGGGGGCTCTCACTGAAGCTTTCTTT. It codes for CASSQRGQGALTEAFF.

The chain links TRBV10-1 to TRBJ2-1, with a tentative D call TRBD1 (5 bases). The germline V and J ends were trimmed by 4 bases and 9 bases, with 13 bases remaining between them. This CDR3 comprises 13 residues. From germline, CDR1 is WNHNN and CDR2 SYGVQD (reference sequence). This CDR3 is CASSVQGYGEQFF. As DNA, the CDR3 is TGCGCCAGCAGTGTGCAGGGCTACGGTGAGCAGTTCTTC.

V usage is TRBV28 and J usage is TRBJ1-5, with D possibly matching TRBD1 (5 bases). CDR3 size: 14 residues. Trimming cost V 7 bases and J 3 bases, with 13 bases left between them. In germline, CDR1 is MDHEN, CDR2 SYDVKM. DNA for the CDR3: TGTGCCAGCACCCTCGACAGATCCAATCAGCCCCAGCATTTT. Protein product: CASTLDRSNQPQHF.

This clone was counted between two and nine times. The rearrangement uses TRBV5-1 and TRBJ2-1; D gene uncertain. The CDR3 runs to 15 residues. Trimming pared 0 bases from V and 2 bases from J, leaving 9 bases between. Per the germline V gene, CDR1 is SGHRS and CDR2 is YFSETQ. The CDR3 region is CASSLDGQPYNEQFF. The CDR3, as DNA: TGCGCCAGCAGCTTGGATGGGCAGCCCTACAATGAGCAGTTCTTC.

This clone has more than one count but fewer than ten. The chain recombines TRBV5-4 with TRBJ1-2; D not certain. Germline V gene data show CDR1 as SGHNT and CDR2 as YYREEE (reference sequence). The CDR3 is 12 residues long. The ends were cut back, 0 bases at V and 3 bases at J, with 3 bases in the middle. The CDR3 region is CASSLGDYGYTF. The CDR3 DNA reads TGTGCCAGCAGCTTGGGCGACTATGGCTACACCTTC.

The chain carries TRBV7-8 and TRBJ1-4, with 10 bases identical to TRBD1. CDR1 and CDR2 from the germline V gene are SGHVS and FQNEAQ. The length of the CDR3 is 17 residues. V shed 2 bases, J shed 10 bases, and the junction held 13 bases outside the gene matches. DNA for the CDR3: TGTGCCAGCAGCTTATTGAATTCCGGGACAGGGGACGGAAAACTGTTTTTT. It translates to CASSLLNSGTGDGKLFF.

This clone was observed a single time. The genes are TRBV28 and TRBJ2-1, with TRBD1 matching over 9 bases. The CDR3 contains 18 residues. Germline values: CDR1 MDHEN, CDR2 SYDVKM. The V segment lost 3 bases and the J segment 2 bases; nucleotides outside the gene matches: 11. CDR3 DNA: TGTGCCAGCAGTTTGACTTCGGACAGGGGATTTCCCTACAATGAGCAGTTCTTC. Encoded protein: CASSLTSDRGFPYNEQFF.

J is TRBJ2-2 and V is TRBV30; D may be TRBD1 (7 bases). Trimming left V 3 bases short and J 13 bases short, with 12 bases between. Per germline, CDR1 GTSNPN and CDR2 SVGIG (reference sequence). The CDR3 is 11 amino acids. The CDR3 DNA reads TGTGCCTGGAGGCAGGGGGGTACGCTGTTTTTT. The encoded protein is CAWRQGGTLFF.

The chain uses TRBV5-4 and TRBJ2-2, with 8 bases aligning to TRBD1. The CDR3 contains 16 residues. CDR1 SGHNT and CDR2 YYREEE come from the germline V gene (reference sequence). V was clipped by 0 bases and J by 5 bases; unmatched bases: 6. The CDR3 DNA is TGTGCCAGCAGCTTGGGGACAGGGATGGTTACCGGGGAGCTGTTTTTT. This translates into CASSLGTGMVTGELFF. Full variable domain (remainder filled in from reference TRBV5-4 and TRBJ2-2): ETGVTQSPTHLIKTRGQQVTLRCSSQSGHNTVSWYQQALGQGPQFIFQYYREEENGRGNFPPRFSGLQFPNYSSELNVNALELDDSALYLCASSLGTGMVTGELFFGEGSRLTVL.